This note documents a single T cell receptor (beta chain) sequence. Its target is not known. CDR1 and CDR2 (germline): SGHTA, FQGNSA. V shed 1 base and J shed 1 base, with 10 bases lying between them. There are 15 residues in the CDR3. The data were obtained in a study of blood T cells in healthy people across ages. Study-level results: Fewer expanded clones and more diversity marked long-lived versus aged donors.

A second PCR of roughly 6 to 12 cycles used a sample-barcoded 5' primer and a J-beta primer mix. One entry per CDR3 protein, called by TCRdb with MiXCR from the 5' RACE reads. This table has around 990,000 distinct CDR3 sequences, roughly two fifths appearing once. The sequence was collected from a man younger than 35 in good health. The sample was blood. The V gene is TRBV7-2, the J gene TRBJ1-1; D remains ambiguous. CDR3 bases: TGTGCCAGCAGCTTAGGGGCCCGAGAGAACACTGAAGCTTTCTTT. It codes for CASSLGARENTEAFF.